These 25 T cell receptor beta chains came from one sample sequenced in a study of blood T cell repertoires in COVID-19. Generated by immunoSEQ multiplex PCR, the TCRdb table keeps only in-frame clones and is missing some. The sample lists thousands of clones, roughly 80% occurring once. The sample taken for sequencing was peripheral blood. The receptors were sampled from a human donor with active COVID-19. The donor label of this sample is uncertain.

The chain uses TRBV7-9 and TRBJ1-5; 7 bases agree with TRBD1. V lost 5 bases, J lost 4 bases, and 11 bases stayed unmatched. CDR3 size: 16 residues. CDR1 SEHNR and CDR2 FQNEAQ come from the germline V gene (reference sequence). In nucleotides, the CDR3 is TGTGCCAGCAGCACCGGGGCAGGGGGATCTAATCAGCCCCAGCATTTT. Translation: CASSTGAGGSNQPQHF.

The chain carries TRBV9 and TRBJ2-5; 8 bases fit TRBD2. Germline values: CDR1 SGDLS, CDR2 YYNGEE. CDR3 length: 14 residues. The V gene end was trimmed by 2 bases and the J gene end by 4 bases; junction bases not matched to a gene: 4. DNA for the CDR3: TGTGCCAGCAGCGTGCGCGGGGGGCTAGAGACCCAGTACTTC. This gives the protein CASSVRGGLETQYF.

V gene TRBV3-1 (or the pseudogene TRBV3-2) combines with J gene TRBJ2-2; D is unresolved. The V gene's germline CDR1 is LGHDT and CDR2 YNNKEL (reference sequence). The V end was cut by 0 bases, the J end by 1 base, with 12 bases between. The CDR3 is 17 residues long. CDR3: CASSQDISAMNTGELFF. The CDR3 nucleotides are TGTGCCAGCAGCCAAGATATCAGCGCGATGAACACCGGGGAGCTGTTTTTT.

This chain links TRBV24-1 with TRBJ2-2; 7 bases align to TRBD1. CDR3 length: 16 amino acids. With V trimmed by 0 bases and J by 1 base, 1 base remained unmatched. CDR1 KGHDR and CDR2 SFDVKD come from the germline V gene. CDR3 DNA: TGTGCCACCAGTGATTTGCGGACAGGGAACACCGGGGAGCTGTTTTTT. Protein product: CATSDLRTGNTGELFF.

The chain joins TRBV10-3 to TRBJ1-6; 7 bases map to TRBD1. This CDR3 comprises 14 residues. V shed 5 bases and J 9 bases; nucleotides not matched to a gene: 7. The V gene's germline CDR1 is ENHRY and CDR2 SYGVKD. CDR3 coding DNA: TGTGCCATCAGTCAGGGGGATGCTTTTTCACCCCTCCACTTT. Translated: CAISQGDAFSPLHF.

The V call is TRBV20-1, the J call TRBJ2-2, with TRBD2 matching over 9 bases. Germline V lookup: CDR1 DFQATT, CDR2 SNEGSKA (reference sequence). This CDR3 has 17 amino acids. The V gene end was trimmed by 3 bases and the J gene end by 5 bases; junction bases not matched to a gene: 13. CDR3 region: CSASPGLARADTGELFF. The CDR3 DNA reads as TGCAGTGCTAGTCCCGGACTAGCGCGAGCGGATACCGGGGAGCTGTTTTTT.

By sample fraction, this clone is medium-sized. The gene calls are TRBV11-3 and TRBJ2-1, with D possibly matching TRBD2 (5 bases). The CDR3 runs to 12 residues. Trimming left V 8 bases short and J 8 bases short, with 13 bases between. The germline V gene has CDR1 SGHNT and CDR2 YENEEA. CDR3 nucleotide sequence: TGTGCCAGCTTTTGGAGGTCGGATGAGCAGTTCTTC. This translates into CASFWRSDEQFF.

This chain connects TRBV5-6 to TRBJ1-1; 7 nucleotides line up with TRBD1. The junction had 7 bases not matched to a gene; V was cut back by 5 bases and J by 0 bases. Looked up from germline, CDR1 is SGHDT and CDR2 is YYEEEE. CDR3 length: 15 amino acids. CDR3 DNA sequence: TGTGCCAGCAGTTATCCGGGGACAGTGAACACTGAAGCTTTCTTT. It codes for CASSYPGTVNTEAFF.

The V and J genes are TRBV9 and TRBJ2-1; 9 bases line up with TRBD1. The germline gives CDR1 SGDLS, CDR2 YYNGEE. V trimming: 3 bases; J trimming: 7 bases; junction bases outside the gene matches: 11. The CDR3 is made up of 16 amino acids. The CDR3 here is CASSASYRGPRNEQFF. In DNA, the CDR3 is TGTGCCAGCAGCGCATCGTACAGGGGGCCTCGGAATGAGCAGTTCTTC.

The CDR3: CASSPEGVSPLHF. The CDR3 DNA sequence: TGTGCCAGCAGTCCTGAGGGGGTTTCACCCCTCCACTTT. The chain joins TRBV28 to TRBJ1-6; TRBD1 might be the D (6 bases). Germline V gene lookup returns CDR1 MDHEN and CDR2 SYDVKM. The CDR3 is 13 residues long. V was cut by 5 bases and J by 9 bases, with 11 bases left in between.

This clone has only a few counts. This chain connects TRBV11-3 to TRBJ2-5; 9 nucleotides match TRBD2. CDR1 and CDR2 from the germline V gene are SGHNT and YENEEA. V was clipped by 5 bases and J by 5 bases; unmatched bases: 15. This CDR3 contains 17 residues. The CDR3 sequence is CASSPDRRGRAWETQYF. The CDR3 DNA reads as TGTGCCAGCAGCCCCGACCGGCGCGGGAGGGCCTGGGAGACCCAGTACTTC.

This CDR3 is CATENRAGANVLTF. CDR3 coding DNA: TGTGCCACCGAGAACAGGGCTGGGGCCAACGTCCTGACTTTC. V and J are TRBV15 and TRBJ2-6, with D possibly matching TRBD1 (6 bases). Per the germline V gene, CDR1 is LNHNV and CDR2 is YYDKDF (reference sequence). This CDR3 has 14 amino acids. Trimming removed 8 bases from V and 2 bases from J, with 10 bases in between.

The rearrangement links TRBV7-3 to TRBJ2-2; tentative D call: TRBD2 (6 bases). This CDR3 region has 16 residues. CDR1 is SGHTA and CDR2 is FQGTGA in the germline V gene. V was cut by 6 bases and J by 6 bases, with 20 bases left in between. CDR3 sequence reads: CASSTLSLASAGELFF. DNA of the CDR3: TGTGCCAGCAGTACACTAAGTCTAGCGTCGGCCGGGGAGCTGTTTTTT.

The chain combines TRBV30 with TRBJ2-1, with a tentative D call TRBD2 (6 bases). The CDR3 consists of 12 residues. V was pared by 2 bases and J by 6 bases, with 8 bases between. Germline-derived CDR1 and CDR2 are GTSNPN and SVGIG (reference sequence). CDR3: CAWSSGFNEQFF. The CDR3 DNA is TGTGCCTGGAGTAGCGGGTTCAATGAGCAGTTCTTC. Full variable domain (outside the CDR3, taken from reference TRBV30 and TRBJ2-1): SQTIHQWPATLVQPVGSPLSLECTVEGTSNPNLYWYRQAAGRGLQLLFYSVGIGQISSEVPQNLSASRPQDRQFILSSKKLLLSDSGFYLCAWSSGFNEQFFGPGTRLTVL.

The chain carries TRBV28 and TRBJ1-2; possible D gene TRBD1, 5 bases. Germline values: CDR1 MDHEN, CDR2 SYDVKM. The CDR3 is made up of 15 amino acids. Trimming took off 2 bases at V and 3 bases at J, with 13 bases between the two ends. The CDR3 bases are TGTGCCAGCAGTTTACTAACAGGACAAGACTATGGCTACACCTTC. It yields the protein CASSLLTGQDYGYTF.

CDR3 DNA: TGCAGCGTTGATTTCAGCGGGGGAAATTACGAGCAGTACTTC. Amino acid sequence: CSVDFSGGNYEQYF. The chain uses TRBV29-1 and TRBJ2-7, with 8 bases fitting TRBD2. Germline trimming cut 3 bases from V and 4 bases from J; bases unmatched to any gene: 8. The CDR3 has 14 amino acids. Germline lookup yields CDR1 SQVTM and CDR2 ANQGSEA.

V usage is TRBV7-8 and J usage is TRBJ2-1; D not resolved. V lost 1 base and J lost 10, with 11 bases in between. CDR1 is SGHVS and CDR2 is FQNEAQ in the germline V gene. The CDR3 is 13 amino acids. CDR3 sequence (DNA): TGTGCCAGCAGCTTAGTGGAAGGCAGGGAGCAGTTCTTC. Amino acids: CASSLVEGREQFF.

The rearrangement links TRBV24-1 to TRBJ2-7, with D uncertain. V was trimmed by 2 bases and J by 2 bases, leaving 12 bases between them. Germline lookup yields CDR1 KGHDR and CDR2 SFDVKD. This CDR3 spans 15 amino acids. The CDR3 is CATSDYFGSTYEQYF. DNA for the CDR3: TGTGCCACCAGTGATTACTTTGGTTCAACCTACGAGCAGTACTTC.

This clone was observed once. This chain joins TRBV5-4 and TRBJ2-2; D may be TRBD1 (7 bases). With 0 bases removed from V and 4 bases from J, the gap between germline ends came to 10 bases. Germline CDR1 SGHNT, CDR2 YYREEE (reference sequence). There are 15 residues in the CDR3. CDR3 amino acids: CASSLVQGGTGELFF. Here the CDR3 DNA reads TGTGCCAGCAGCTTGGTCCAGGGGGGCACCGGGGAGCTGTTTTTT.

The chain is built from TRBV28 and TRBJ2-2, with 7 bases identical to TRBD2. Germline CDR1 MDHEN, CDR2 SYDVKM. Trimming took 3 bases from V and 3 from J; bases not matched to a gene: 19. This CDR3 is 20 amino acids long. The CDR3: CASSLVSIFSGRADTGELFF. The CDR3 DNA is TGTGCCAGCAGTTTGGTTTCAATTTTTAGTGGGAGGGCCGACACCGGGGAGCTGTTTTTT.

The gene calls are TRBV7-9 and TRBJ2-7; D ambiguous. Looked up from germline, CDR1 is SEHNR and CDR2 is FQNEAQ (reference sequence). V was trimmed by 1 base and J by 5 bases, leaving 6 bases between them. The CDR3 sequence is 12 residues long. CDR3 coding DNA: TGTGCCAGCAGCTTAGGCCAGAACGAGCAGTACTTC. Its protein is CASSLGQNEQYF.

The chain recombines TRBV24-1 with TRBJ2-2; 11 positions agree with TRBD2. This CDR3 has 18 residues. The germline V gene has CDR1 KGHDR and CDR2 SFDVKD. J gave up 3 bases and V 4 bases, and 9 bases lay outside the gene matches. The CDR3 is CATSEPSGTSGHTGELFF. In nucleotides, the CDR3 is TGTGCCACCAGTGAGCCGTCCGGGACTAGCGGTCACACCGGGGAGCTGTTTTTT.

The rearrangement joins TRBV27 to TRBJ1-5, with a tentative D call TRBD1 (5 bases). Germline CDR1 and CDR2: MNHEY and SMNVEV (reference sequence). CDR3 length equals 15 residues. The V and J ends lost 5 bases and 0 bases respectively, with 11 bases between them. The CDR3 DNA follows: TGTGCCAGCAGTGTAGGAGGGACTAGCAATCAGCCCCAGCATTTT. As protein: CASSVGGTSNQPQHF.

This clone was seen only a few times. The V and J genes are TRBV27 and TRBJ2-2, with D uncertain. Germline CDR1 MNHEY, CDR2 SMNVEV (reference sequence). Trimming stripped 5 bases from V and 5 bases from J, with 9 bases between. The CDR3 runs to 13 residues. CDR3 sequence (DNA): TGTGCCAGCAGTCCCACTATGACCGGGGAGCTGTTTTTT. This translates into CASSPTMTGELFF.

This chain links TRBV4-1 with TRBJ2-3; no clear D gene. In germline, CDR1 is MGHRA, CDR2 YSYEKL. Trimming stripped 4 bases from V and 0 bases from J, with 8 bases between. The CDR3 is 14 amino acids. CDR3 nucleotide sequence: TGCGCCAGCAGCCCCCCACTAAGCACAGATACGCAGTATTTT. Protein: CASSPPLSTDTQYF.